What follows describes a single TCR beta chain. The antigen remains unidentified. The data were taken from a study of T cell responses to AZD1222 COVID-19 vaccine. The overall study: Second doses that came at about 4 or about 12 weeks were put together. Overall study results and limits: Females made up more of the donors, who were largely white British, and clonal diversity may have come out too low.

The repertoire was sequenced with immunoSEQ multiplex PCR; TCRdb's copy has only in-frame clones and lacks some. The sample consists of some 110,000 clones, 88% of them appearing once. The germline V gene has CDR1 MNHNS and CDR2 SASEGT. The germline V and J ends were trimmed by 2 bases and 5 bases, with 12 bases remaining between them. This CDR3 is built from 14 residues. The source of this sequence is an adult in good health. The sequencing used peripheral blood, collected on day 0 of AZD1222 vaccination. V gene TRBV6-1 combines with J gene TRBJ2-5; D unclear. CDR3 nucleotide sequence: TGTGCCAGCAGTGAACGGGCCCCCGGGGAGACCCAGTACTTC. It encodes CASSERAPGETQYF.